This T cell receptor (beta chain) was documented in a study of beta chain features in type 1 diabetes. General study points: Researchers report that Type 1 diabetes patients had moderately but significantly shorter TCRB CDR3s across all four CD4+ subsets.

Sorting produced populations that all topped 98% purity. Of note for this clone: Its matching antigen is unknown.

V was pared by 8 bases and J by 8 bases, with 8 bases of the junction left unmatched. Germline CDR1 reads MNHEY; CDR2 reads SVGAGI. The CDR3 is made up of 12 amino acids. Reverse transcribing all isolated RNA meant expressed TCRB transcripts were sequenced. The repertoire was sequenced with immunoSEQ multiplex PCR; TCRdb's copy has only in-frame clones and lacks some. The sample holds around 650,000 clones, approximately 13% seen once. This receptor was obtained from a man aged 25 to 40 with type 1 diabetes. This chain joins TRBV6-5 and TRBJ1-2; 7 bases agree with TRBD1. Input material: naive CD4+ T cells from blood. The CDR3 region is CASYEDRVGYTF. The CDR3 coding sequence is TGTGCCAGCTACGAAGACAGGGTCGGCTACACCTTC.